This T cell receptor beta chain was recovered during a study of T cell responses to AZD1222 COVID-19 vaccine. Points from the study as a whole: Repertoire collection took place solely once the T cell response had peaked. With two AZD1222 doses given, Spike-specific TCR breadth and depth both rose.

Of note for this clone: Its antigen is unknown.

V lost 6 bases, J lost 4 bases, and 15 bases lay in between. This CDR3 is built from 14 residues. In germline, CDR1 is MDHEN, CDR2 SYDVKM. Produced via immunoSEQ multiplex PCR; TCRdb's table is partial and in-frame only. The sample holds 250,000 to 300,000 clones, about 94% seen once. Second-dose intervals near 4 or 12 weeks were combined. The TCR sequence derives from an adult who received the AZD1222 COVID-19 vaccine. The sequences come from peripheral blood, collected 28 days after the second AZD1222 dose. J is TRBJ1-2 and V is TRBV28; D is possibly TRBD1 (5 bases). The CDR3 region has the DNA TGTGCCAGCAGGGCCCGGGACCCTATCTATGGCTACACCTTC. This codes for CASRARDPIYGYTF.